These T cell receptor beta chains were read from a single sample in a study of shared clonotypes between healthy human individuals. Repertoires were generated with immunoSEQ multiplex PCR, while TCRdb's copy carries only in-frame clones and drops some. The sample records 110,000 or so clones, 68% being singletons. The sequencing input was memory CD8+ T cells sorted from blood. The receptor set was obtained from a woman under 40 in good health. The CDR3 runs from the conserved cysteine through the conserved F or W. The D gene is left open where the match is weak. Clone size is not always given. Where it is, it says once, few, many or a class for expanded clones.

cdr3_nt cdr3_aa v_call clone_size j_call d_call
TGTGCCAGTAGCGGGACAGGGGGCAACACCGGGGAGCTGTTTTTT CASSGTGGNTGELFF TRBV19 . TRBJ2-2 TRBD1
TGTGCCAGTAGTCCCACCGACGTGACTAGCGACACAGATACGCAGTATTTT CASSPTDVTSDTDTQYF TRBV19 . TRBJ2-3 TRBD2
TGTGCCAGCAGTCTCCCTAGTCTGAACACTGAAGCTTTCTTT CASSLPSLNTEAFF TRBV6-6 . TRBJ1-1 .
TGCAGCGTTGAAGGCAGGGTCACCTACAATGAGCAGTTCTTC CSVEGRVTYNEQFF TRBV29-1 . TRBJ2-1 .
TGTGCCAGCTCACGAGACCGATACACTGAAGCTTTCTTT CASSRDRYTEAFF TRBV18 . TRBJ1-1 .
TGTGCCAGCAGTGAAGGGGACAGGGGGCTAGGCGAGCAGTACTTC CASSEGDRGLGEQYF TRBV25-1 . TRBJ2-7 TRBD1
TGTGCCAGTAGTATATGGACTAGCGGGGACGATGAGCAGTTCTTC CASSIWTSGDDEQFF TRBV19 few TRBJ2-1 TRBD2
TGTGCCAGCAGCCAAGAGACTAGCGAAACAGATACGCAGTATTTT CASSQETSETDTQYF TRBV4-2 . TRBJ2-3 TRBD2
TGTGCCAGCAGCTTAACCACAGGGGACGCAGATACGCAGTATTTT CASSLTTGDADTQYF TRBV7-9 . TRBJ2-3 TRBD1
TGTGCCAGCAGCTCCGCTCGGGGCAATCAGCCCCAGCATTTT CASSSARGNQPQHF TRBV7-2 few TRBJ1-5 .
TGTGCCAGCAGTTACTCATTTAGCGGGTCTTCCTACGAGCAGTACTTC CASSYSFSGSSYEQYF TRBV6-5 . TRBJ2-7 TRBD2
TGTGCCAGCAGGGCACTAGCGGGAGGAGCCTACGAGCAGTACTTC CASRALAGGAYEQYF TRBV6-4 . TRBJ2-7 TRBD2
TGTGCCAGCAGTGATACTAGCGGGAGTGGGGCAGATACGCAGTATTTT CASSDTSGSGADTQYF TRBV6-1 few TRBJ2-3 TRBD2
TGTGCCAGCAGGGCTCTGGGGACAGGGGGAAATCGGCAGTACTTC CASRALGTGGNRQYF TRBV25-1 . TRBJ2-7 TRBD1